This T cell receptor beta chain was recovered during a study of early T cells in non-severe SARS-CoV-2 infection. Study-wide background: Sequencing of bulk RNA from unsorted whole blood was done, without chain pairing.

Germline V CDR1 and CDR2: MNHEY, SVGAGI. V dropped 4 bases and J dropped 5; count of bases not matched to a gene: 3. The CDR3 covers 13 residues. Details on this clonotype: Its specificity is not known.

Separate cDNA molecules each had unique molecular identifiers attached to them. MiXCR, applied by TCRdb to the 5' RACE reads, yields one record per CDR3 protein. In the table there are approximately 58,000 distinct CDR3 sequences, around a tenth of which are singletons. Study-wide results and caveats: Lookups in VDJdb leaned toward anti-spike CD8 responses and missed private and CD4 specificities.

The sequencing sample was made of whole blood. The chain links TRBV6-5 to TRBJ1-1; 8 bases agree with TRBD1. The sequence was collected from an adult who was a healthcare worker with PCR-confirmed SARS-CoV-2 infection or an uninfected control (not recorded which). CDR3 bases: TGTGCCAGCAGTTTCAGGGGGCGAACTGAAGCTTTCTTT. The encoded protein is CASSFRGRTEAFF.